This T cell receptor beta chain was sequenced for a study of blood T cells in healthy people across ages. Study-level information: The template switching approach captured approximately one barcoded beta molecule for every two T cells.

Donation came from healthy Caucasian individuals in Russia who were aged about 6 to 90. The CDR3 has 14 residues. Germline V gene lookup returns CDR1 SGDLS and CDR2 YYNGEE. The V and J ends lost 3 bases and 12 bases, in that order; junction bases with no gene match: 10. Primed by a sample-barcoded 5' primer and a J-beta primer mix, a second PCR proceeded for roughly 7 to 11 cycles. Via MiXCR, TCRdb re-called the 5' RACE reads, giving one row per CDR3 protein. The data hold about 800,000 distinct CDR3 sequences, with nearly 60% observed a single time. The material sequenced was blood. V usage is TRBV9 and J usage is TRBJ2-1; 9 bases are a match to TRBD2. The sequence derives from a man between 25 and 39 years old in good health. CDR3 nucleotide sequence: TGTGCCAGCAGCGGGGTAGTAGCGGGAGAGGGGCAGTTCTTC. Amino acids: CASSGVVAGEGQFF.